This T cell receptor (beta chain) was identified in a study of beta chain features in type 1 diabetes. Worth noting for this clone: The same CDR3 also results from other DNA sequences found in this sample.

The CDR3 is made up of 15 amino acids. Germline CDR1 SGHTA, CDR2 FQGNSA. V shed 5 bases, J shed 4 bases, and the junction held 5 bases outside the gene matches. Every isolated RNA sample was fully reverse transcribed, so sequencing captured expressed TCRB transcripts. The table came from immunoSEQ multiplex PCR; TCRdb's copy has only in-frame clones and leaves some out. The sample shows hundreds of thousands of clones, around 28% of them seen only once. This chain joins TRBV7-2 and TRBJ2-1; 10 positions agree with TRBD2. This clonotype was obtained from a young man in good health. The sample comprised naive CD4+ T cells from blood. The CDR3 bases are TGTGCCAGCAGCACCGGACTAGCGGTATACAATGAGCAGTTCTTC. This translates into CASSTGLAVYNEQFF.